The clone carrying this TCR beta chain appeared a few times. Trimming cost V 11 bases and J 8 bases; bases outside gene matches: 11. CDR1 LNHDA and CDR2 SQIVND come from the germline V gene (reference sequence). CDR3 length: 12 residues. Time point: newly diagnosed GD, antithyroid drugs for less than 3 months. PBMC RNA served as the TCR library source. This entry is derived from a study of regulatory T cells in long-lasting Graves disease. Construction of TCR beta libraries relied on iRepertoire HTBI primers and on Arm-PCR targeting CDR3 regions. A single record per CDR3 protein comes from TCRdb applying MiXCR to the multiplex PCR reads. The sample consists of 350,000 to 400,000 distinct CDR3 sequences, about 17% of them appearing once. A further study also used this sample, focusing on T cells in Graves' hyperthyroidism and ophthalmopathy. That paper adds: The HTBI primer set served for first-round RT-PCR of the TCR CDR3.

V usage is TRBV19 and J usage is TRBJ1-2; 7 bases are shared with TRBD1. The clonotype was recovered from a woman younger than 35 with Graves disease. The sample was peripheral blood mononuclear cells (PBMCs), taken at new diagnosis, from a patient treated with antithyroid drugs. In nucleotides, the CDR3 is TGTGCCGTATACAGGGGCAAAGAAGGCTACACCTTC. Translation gives CAVYRGKEGYTF.